This T cell receptor beta chain was observed in a study of blood T cells in healthy people across ages (dated by TCRdb to about 2015). Turning to the overall study: Template switching captured roughly one uniquely barcoded TCR beta cDNA molecule per two T cells in model experiments. Age-related changes in TCR beta repertoire diversity were measured in the study by deep sequencing normalized with unique cDNA molecular identifiers. The donors were divided into four age groups: young (average around 15 years), middle-aged (about 40), aged (roughly 60) and long-lived (more than 75). Using the same blood draw, the study looked at two additional independent replicas of 1 million unique cDNA reads for two donors, one aged 18 to 30 and the other aged 80 or older.

Regarding this clonotype: Which antigen it targets is not known. The sample holds no much larger clone one base away, and base qualities are not on file.

General study outcomes and caveats: Estimates of total diversity based on one million sequenced T cells were considered lower bounds and underestimates. Bulk unsorted PBMC profiling prevented conclusive comparison of naive and antigen-experienced compartments. Because donor CMV infection status was unknown, age-related changes in expanded clonotypes were potentially confounded. Observed TCR beta diversity per million T cells fell roughly linearly with age, and a significant reduction was already apparent by age around 40. Compared with the aged group, the long-lived group had more naive CD4+ T cells, fewer expanded clones and increased TCR diversity, suggesting age selection. A strong correlation was found between observed TCR beta diversity and the percentage of naive T cells measured by flow cytometry.

The 39 donors, aged about 6 to 100 years, were systemically healthy Caucasian individuals from Russia. Approximately 10 milliliters of peripheral blood were collected from each donor into EDTA-treated Vacutainer tubes. Ficoll-Paque density-gradient centrifugation was used to isolate PBMCs, with at least 6.5 million per sample. Total RNA was extracted from PBMCs with Trizol reagent, with at least 6 micrograms obtained per sample. For every donor, an aliquot of PBMCs went through flow cytometry to measure the percentages of naive CD45RAhigh/CD27high T cells. Library method: 5' RACE. TCRdb names Illumina HiSeq 2500 as the instrument used. The second PCR ran for roughly 7 to 12 cycles and used a J-beta primer mix along with a sample-barcoded 5' primer. A unique molecular identifier was introduced onto each TCR beta cDNA molecule by a template-switch 5' adaptor carrying 12 random nucleotides. Each sample yielded at least 2.5 million CDR3-containing paired-end reads. All of the RNA was converted into first-strand cDNA using the Mint cDNA synthesis kit, with a TRBC-specific oligonucleotide serving as the primer. All cDNA was treated with uracil-DNA glycosylase and then went through a first 18-cycle PCR with the universal primers M1SS and BC2_uni_R. The authors processed their data as follows. Normalization of each sample was performed by random selection of 1 million high-quality reads, each carrying a distinct molecular identifier. Reads sharing molecular identifiers were discarded rather than binned into consensus sequences. MiTCR, with a Q25 quality threshold and the strictest error-elimination algorithm, was used for CDR3 identification, clonotype clustering and error correction. Lower-bound total TCR beta diversity was estimated with a nonparametric unseen species model using Euler transformation. Using fastp at Q25 and MiXCR, TCRdb reprocessed the public reads and kept productive beta chains. Identical CDR3 proteins give one entry, which carries the most common genes and DNA. TCRdb assigned the V and J calls; the authors' analysis was not used. The sample has 750,000 to 950,000 distinct CDR3 sequences on record, roughly 24% of them singletons. The ten largest clones add up to less than 3.5% of the sample.

V lost 6 bases and J lost 3 bases; the stretch between them is 17 bases long. The CDR3 covers 15 residues, taking in both the cysteine and the phenylalanine. CDR3 DNA is the only sequence kept; it has 45 bases, read in frame from the first base. The germline V gene sets CDR1 to SGHVS and CDR2 to FQNEAQ. These data are also associated with another study on T cells of mothers and their children. As the second study states: Donors were nine systemically healthy Caucasian individuals: three mothers and their six children. cDNA synthesis used all of the extracted RNA, with roughly 1.5 ug of RNA in each 15 ul reaction. Sample barcodes and 2-4 random nucleotides were added via the M1S primer in the second PCR. More than 9 million TCR beta CDR3 reads were obtained from each mother, and some 3.2 million reads were obtained from each child. TCR recombination output is similarly shaped by thymic selection in related and unrelated pairs, with a minor effect exerted by inherited differences. Related mother-child pairs always showed normalized repertoire overlap that was slightly higher than in unrelated mother-child pairs, though the difference was never significant. No persistent microchimeric T cell clones were detected, at a sensitivity of about 100 clones per million clonotypes. Deep NGS was used in the study to compare the TCR beta repertoires of mothers and children and to look for features that separate related mother-child pairs from unrelated individuals. On average, the children were about 10 +/- 4 years old, while the mothers were about 40 +/- 4 years old. After adapter ligation was performed with NEBNext reagents, the libraries were sequenced on an Illumina HiSeq 2000 with 100+100 nt paired-end reads. To prevent cross-contamination, the mother and child libraries were prepared a month apart and were sequenced in separate runs. Between roughly 450,000 and 2,000,000 distinct TCR beta clonotypes were identified per donor. Naive TCR beta clonotypes were estimated from low-frequency clonotypes matched to each donor's FACS-determined naive share, without sorting.

This TCR was sampled from a boy under 18 in good health. Sample: blood. The rearranged chain carries TRBV7-8 and TRBJ1-1, with a weak D call of TRBD1 (6 bases match). Here the CDR3 is given as CASSRGWGADTEAFF. The nucleotide sequence reads as follows: TGTGCCAGCAGTCGAGGGTGGGGGGCGGACACTGAAGCTTTCTTT.